This is a list of T cell receptor beta chains from one sample in a study of blood T cell repertoires in COVID-19. Assay: immunoSEQ multiplex PCR; the TCRdb copy retains only in-frame clones and omits some. The repertoire includes around 330,000 clones, roughly 90% of them detected once, and 2% to 3% sits in the top ten. Sequencing was carried out using PBMCs or T cells enriched from blood (not recorded which). All receptors come from a man between 60 and 75 years old who had recovered from COVID-19. CDR3s include the opening cysteine and the closing phenylalanine or tryptophan. A D gene is named only where the DNA matches it firmly. Expanded clones get a size class; other rows say once, few or many, or leave the size out.

D | J | size | V | DNA | CDR3
NA | TRBJ2-7 | NA | TRBV10-1 | TGCGCCAGCAGTGAATCGGAGGGGCTAGGGAACGAGCAGTACTTC | CASSESEGLGNEQYF
TRBD1 | TRBJ2-6 | few | TRBV5-1 | TGCGCCAGCAGCTCCACAGGGGTGGCGGGGGCCAACGTCCTGACTTTC | CASSSTGVAGANVLTF
TRBD1 | TRBJ1-1 | NA | TRBV7-9 | TGTGCCAGCAGCACGACAGGGAAGGACACTGAAGCTTTCTTT | CASSTTGKDTEAFF
NA | TRBJ2-7 | few | TRBV27 | TGTGCCAGCAGGCTCAACAGAGACTACGAGCAGTACTTC | CASRLNRDYEQYF
NA | TRBJ1-5 | few | TRBV30 | TGTGCCTGGAGCGGTTATAGCAATCAGCCCCAGCATTTT | CAWSGYSNQPQHF
NA | TRBJ1-1 | NA | TRBV19 | TGTGCCAGTAGTATGGGAGGGGTCGGGCGGAACACTGAAGCTTTCTTT | CASSMGGVGRNTEAFF
NA | TRBJ1-6 | NA | TRBV5-4 | TGTGCCAGCAGCTTCCTACATTCACCCCTCCACTTT | CASSFLHSPLHF
NA | TRBJ1-2 | NA | TRBV15 | TGTGCCGCGAACCAGGGTCTTAACTATGGCTACACCTTC | CAANQGLNYGYTF
NA | TRBJ2-1 | NA | TRBV2 | TGTGCCAGCAGTTCTACGTATGAGCAGTTCTTC | CASSSTYEQFF
TRBD1 | TRBJ1-1 | NA | TRBV7-3 | TGTGCCAGCAGCCCGCCCTCCGGGACAGGTATTGCCATGAACACTGAAGCTTTCTTT | CASSPPSGTGIAMNTEAFF
NA | TRBJ1-4 | few | TRBV5-1 | TGCGCCAGCAGCTTGGGGCCCACAGGGACTAATGAAAAACTGTTTTTT | CASSLGPTGTNEKLFF
NA | TRBJ2-5 | NA | TRBV5-4 | TGTGCCAGCAGCCGGGGGACGAACGAAGAGACCCAGTACTTC | CASSRGTNEETQYF
TRBD1 | TRBJ2-7 | few | TRBV11-3 | TGTGCCAGCAGCCCCCATTCTAATCCTCGGACAGGCCCCCGGCAGTACTTC | CASSPHSNPRTGPRQYF
TRBD1 | TRBJ1-6 | NA | TRBV9 | TGTGCCAGCAGCCTCCGTCGCGGGACAGGGAATAATTCACCCCTCCACTTT | CASSLRRGTGNNSPLHF
TRBD1 | TRBJ1-6 | NA | TRBV7-8 | TGTGCCAGCAGCCGACAGGGTGTGGGGACTGGATCACCCCTCCACTTT | CASSRQGVGTGSPLHF
NA | TRBJ2-2 | NA | TRBV11-3 | TGTGCCAGCAGCAATAGACAGCGCGAGCTGTTTTTT | CASSNRQRELFF
TRBD1 | TRBJ1-1 | few | TRBV3-1/TRBV3-2 | TGTGCCAGCAGCTATCACAGGGGGCACACTGAAGCTTTCTTT | CASSYHRGHTEAFF